Detailed here is one TCR beta chain. Its antigen is not identified. 5'-RACE, quantitative and with molecular barcodes, yielded the TCR beta libraries. TCRdb used MiXCR to reprocess the 5' RACE reads, holding one entry per CDR3 protein. The repertoire includes some 87,000 distinct CDR3 sequences, 27% of them detected once, and around 60% sits in the top ten. These data come from a study of CD8 T cells in ankylosing spondylitis. General study findings and limits: Clones linked to disease, bearing a CD8+ phenotype, were relatively rare in peripheral blood. Some of these motif variants have turned up before, in reports on reactive arthritis synovial fluid and blood. One TCR beta motif, made up of 7 or 8 highly homologous variants, appeared characteristic of ankylosing spondylitis blood.

This clonotype was sampled from a male donor with ankylosing spondylitis or in good health (not recorded which). The sequencing sample was made of blood, either unsorted or a sorted T cell fraction (not recorded which).

The CDR3 protein is CSARPLTTTDTQYF. The CDR3 bases are TGCAGTGCTAGACCCCTGACTACCACAGATACGCAGTATTTT. The V gene is TRBV20-1, the J gene TRBJ2-3; possibly TRBD2 for D (5 bases). The V and J ends lost 2 bases and 2 bases respectively, with 11 bases between them. Per germline, CDR1 DFQATT and CDR2 SNEGSKA (reference sequence). The CDR3 loop spans 14 amino acids.